This T cell receptor (beta chain) stems from a study of blood T cell repertoires in COVID-19. V was clipped by 6 bases and J by 10 bases; unmatched bases: 9. The CDR3 is 15 amino acids. CDR1 and CDR2 from the germline V gene are ENHRY and SYGVKD. Generated by immunoSEQ multiplex PCR, the TCRdb table keeps only in-frame clones and is missing some. This repertoire shows roughly 280,000 clones, about 88% found once; its top ten account for around 3%. The chain employs TRBV10-3 and TRBJ2-1, with 13 bases identical to TRBD2. The clonotype was recovered from a woman between 45 and 60 years old who had recovered from COVID-19. Sequencing was carried out using PBMCs or T cells enriched from blood (not recorded which). The CDR3 loop reads CAISPGTSGTREQFF. The CDR3 DNA reads as TGTGCCATCAGCCCCGGGACTAGCGGGACCCGAGAGCAGTTCTTC.